This T cell receptor (beta chain) is from a study of T-cell reconstitution after alpha-beta-depleted transplantation in children (dated by TCRdb to about 2016). Looking at the study overall: Using TCR repertoire profiling, the study quantitatively followed how T-cell immune reconstitution unfolded in children after TCRalphabeta/CD19-depleted allogeneic hematopoietic cell transplantation. Results and caveats for the whole study, not just this receptor: Over the following months the frequencies of hyperexpanded clones went down, and after one year T-cell counts and TCRbeta diversity were mostly credited to newly produced T cells. The apparently early alphabetaT-cell count recovery about two months after transplant was reportedly dependent on only several hundred rapidly expanded clones derived from non-depleted graft cells. In some patients, the high TCRbeta diversity seen at day 60 was put down to recipient T cells and intrathymic progenitors that had survived conditioning.

This clonotype was recorded many times. What antigen it recognizes has not been identified. No quality values exist for individual bases; no much larger clone is one base distant. The library relied on PCR. The sequencer was an Illumina HiSeq 2500. TCR library preparation used molecular barcoding, with unique molecular identifiers applied to normalize quantification of the TCRbeta repertoire. TCRdb passed the public sequencing reads through fastp at Q25 and MiXCR, retaining productive beta sequences. Under each unique CDR3 protein, matching rows form one entry showing the most common genes and DNA. The sample yields some 300,000 distinct CDR3 sequences; about a tenth were counted once. The ten largest account for roughly 7% of the sample. Interpreted using the paper, the treatment or condition label stands for: allogeneic hematopoietic cell transplantation with graft depleted of TCRalphabeta T cells and CD19 B cells. TCRalphabeta/CD19-depleted allogeneic hematopoietic cell grafts were given to the transplant recipients, all of whom were children.

V loses 5 bases, J loses 4 bases, and the germline ends lie 12 bases apart. Based on the germline V gene, the CDR1 and CDR2 sequences are SGHRS and YFSETQ. CDR3 length: 14 amino acids, cysteine to phenylalanine. Just the 42-base CDR3 DNA is kept, in frame starting at base 1. The sample was PBMCs, taken before TCRalphabeta/CD19-depleted stem cell transplant. This receptor chain uses TRBV5-1 and TRBJ1-4, with TRBD1 as a weak D call on 5 bases. This clonotype was sampled from a boy in the first two years of life with acute myeloid leukemia, due to receive a stem cell transplant. The CDR3: CASRLPGYNEKLFF. The bases read TGCGCCAGCAGACTTCCAGGGTATAATGAAAAACTGTTTTTT.